These 32 T cell receptor beta chains originate from one sample sequenced in a study of radiation and T cells in renal cell carcinoma. Described time point: blood 2 weeks post-SBRT. Treatment defined: 15 Gy SBRT to primary tumor, nephrectomy 4 weeks later. Sequencing was performed with immunoSEQ multiplex PCR; in TCRdb, only in-frame clones are kept and a portion is missing. The profile shows about 130,000 clones, 85% to 90% of them singletons. The sequencing here drew on blood, taken from a patient whose treatment included radiotherapy and nephrectomy. These receptors were collected from a woman in her 70s with renal cell carcinoma.

This clone was found once. This chain links TRBV5-4 with TRBJ1-2; perhaps TRBD1 as D (5 bases). The V gene lost 0 bases and the J gene lost 0 bases, with 12 bases spanning the gap. This CDR3 is 16 amino acids long. Germline CDR1 is SGHNT and CDR2 is YYREEE (reference sequence). For the CDR3, the DNA is TGTGCCAGCAGCTTGGCAGGGCGATCCACTAACTATGGCTACACCTTC. It specifies CASSLAGRSTNYGYTF.

The chain combines TRBV6-6 with TRBJ1-1; 7 bases are a match to TRBD1. This CDR3 contains 15 residues. V lost 2 bases to trimming and J lost 4 bases; unmatched junction nucleotides: 7. CDR1 is MNHNY, CDR2 SVGAGI, per germline (reference sequence). Written as DNA, the CDR3 is TGTGCCAGCAGTTACGGGGGAAACAGGGGCACTGAAGCTTTCTTT. It encodes CASSYGGNRGTEAFF.

This clone has a single count. The rearrangement links TRBV9 to TRBJ1-4; D is ambiguous. The V gene lost 2 bases and the J gene lost 4 bases, with 12 bases spanning the gap. Germline values: CDR1 SGDLS, CDR2 YYNGEE. The CDR3 contains 15 residues. The CDR3 DNA reads TGTGCCAGCAGCGTGACCTCCGGTCATAATGAAAAACTGTTTTTT. This translates into CASSVTSGHNEKLFF.

This chain joins TRBV2 and TRBJ2-1; D gene uncertain. This CDR3 has 15 residues. The germline CDR1 and CDR2 sequences are SNHLY and FYNNEI. V was trimmed by 3 bases and J by 1 base, leaving 10 bases between them. The CDR3: CASSDLGSSYNEQFF. Here the CDR3 DNA reads TGTGCCAGCAGTGACCTGGGGTCGTCCTACAATGAGCAGTTCTTC.

V usage is TRBV11-1 and J usage is TRBJ1-1; D unresolved. Looked up from germline, CDR1 is SGHAT and CDR2 is FQDESV (reference sequence). V lost 3 bases to trimming and J lost 2 bases, with 4 bases between them. The CDR3 covers 12 residues. The CDR3 nucleotides read TGTGCCAGCAGCTTCTCCAACACTGAAGCTTTCTTT. This encodes CASSFSNTEAFF.

V usage is TRBV5-4 and J usage is TRBJ2-3; 10 bases line up with TRBD2. This CDR3 spans 16 amino acids. The germline CDR1 and CDR2 sequences are SGHNT and YYREEE (reference sequence). The junction had 7 bases not matched to a gene; V was cut back by 2 bases and J by 4 bases. Written as DNA, the CDR3 is TGTGCCAGCAGCTTAGGGGCTAGCGGGGGAGCAGATACGCAGTATTTT. Protein product: CASSLGASGGADTQYF.

In its sample, this clone was seen once. For the CDR3, the DNA is TGTGCCAGTAGTCCCTACGGGGGGGAGAGAACAGATACGCAGTATTTT. Protein sequence: CASSPYGGERTDTQYF. The rearrangement uses TRBV19 and TRBJ2-3; the match to TRBD2 covers 8 bases. The V and J ends lost 5 bases and 3 bases, in that order; junction bases with no gene match: 10. The germline CDR1 and CDR2 sequences are LNHDA and SQIVND (reference sequence). CDR3 length: 16 residues.

The genes are TRBV19 and TRBJ2-2; 7 bases fit TRBD1. V lost 3 bases and J lost 4; bases outside the gene matches: 5. CDR3 size: 15 residues. The germline gives CDR1 LNHDA, CDR2 SQIVND (reference sequence). CDR3 bases: TGTGCCAGTAGTATCCTGGACAGGCTCACCGGGGAGCTGTTTTTT. Translating gives CASSILDRLTGELFF.

The V call is TRBV27, the J call TRBJ1-6; perhaps TRBD1 as D (6 bases). Germline V gene data show CDR1 as MNHEY and CDR2 as SMNVEV (reference sequence). The CDR3 is 14 amino acids. Trimming took 2 bases from V and 8 from J, leaving 10 bases between them. The CDR3 loop reads CASSLTGSHSPLHF. Here the CDR3 DNA reads TGTGCCAGCAGTTTAACAGGGTCTCATTCACCCCTCCACTTT.

The chain recombines TRBV19 with TRBJ2-2; no firm D call. CDR1 is LNHDA and CDR2 is SQIVND in the germline V gene (reference sequence). The CDR3 covers 12 residues. Between the trimmed V and J ends, which lost 6 bases and 3 bases, there was a span of 5 bases. The CDR3 reads CASRGDTGELFF. The CDR3 nucleotides read TGTGCCAGTAGGGGTGACACCGGGGAGCTGTTTTTT.

This chain connects TRBV6-5 to TRBJ2-1; TRBD1 might be the D (6 bases). Trimming left V 4 bases short and J 12 bases short, with 13 bases between. The CDR3 is 12 residues long. The germline CDR1 and CDR2 sequences are MNHEY and SVGAGI. The CDR3: CASSLTGNGQFF. The CDR3 DNA reads TGTGCCAGCAGTTTAACAGGGAACGGGCAGTTCTTC.

The chain links TRBV6-4 to TRBJ1-1; 7 positions match TRBD1. Losses at the gene ends were 6 bases for V and 4 bases for J; bases not matched to a gene: 5. This CDR3 spans 13 amino acids. Germline V gene data show CDR1 as MRHNA and CDR2 as SNTAGT. CDR3 in DNA: TGTGCCAGCAGCCTCGGACAGGCCACTGAAGCTTTCTTT. Translated, it gives CASSLGQATEAFF.

This chain uses TRBV4-1 with TRBJ2-3; TRBD2 agrees at 7 bases. J lost 0 bases, V lost 1 base, and 4 bases had no gene match. This CDR3 has 16 amino acids. Germline loops: CDR1 MGHRA, CDR2 YSYEKL. The CDR3: CASSQGWGGSTDTQYF. The CDR3 nucleotides are TGCGCCAGCAGCCAAGGTTGGGGGGGGAGCACAGATACGCAGTATTTT.

The V gene is TRBV5-4, the J gene TRBJ2-3; D is perhaps TRBD2 (5 bases). Germline V gene lookup returns CDR1 SGHNT and CDR2 YYREEE (reference sequence). V was trimmed by 0 bases and J by 2 bases, leaving 16 bases between them. The CDR3 sequence is 17 residues long. DNA of the CDR3: TGTGCCAGCAGCTTGGCCCGGCAGCGGTCTTCCACAGATACGCAGTATTTT. As protein: CASSLARQRSSTDTQYF.

The rearrangement links TRBV18 to TRBJ1-2; possible D gene TRBD1, 5 bases. V was pared by 4 bases and J by 4 bases, with 13 bases between. Germline V gives CDR1 KGHSH, CDR2 LQKENI. The CDR3 totals 14 residues. The CDR3 region is CASSRDGESYGYTF. CDR3 DNA: TGTGCCAGCTCACGGGACGGGGAGAGCTATGGCTACACCTTC.

The V call is TRBV7-9, the J call TRBJ1-2; 8 bases fit TRBD1. CDR3 length equals 19 residues. Germline V CDR1 and CDR2: SEHNR, FQNEAQ (reference sequence). With 4 bases clipped from V and 5 bases from J, the junction kept 21 bases outside the gene matches. The CDR3 nucleotides are TGTGCCAGCAGCTCTGGACAATCCTCTTTCCGGGACAGGATGTATGGCTACACCTTC. The encoded protein is CASSSGQSSFRDRMYGYTF.

The rearrangement links TRBV7-2 to TRBJ2-7; the D gene is possibly TRBD1 (6 bases). Deletions cut 1 base from V and 2 bases from J, with 15 bases between. Germline-derived CDR1 and CDR2 are SGHTA and FQGNSA. CDR3 length: 16 amino acids. CDR3 DNA sequence: TGTGCCAGCAGCTTAGTTGCCACAACAGGGACCTACGAGCAGTACTTC. Translated, it gives CASSLVATTGTYEQYF. Supplemented by reference TRBV7-2 and TRBJ2-7, the full variable domain reads GAGVSQSPSNKVTEKGKDVELRCDPISGHTALYWYRQSLGQGLEFLIYFQGNSAPDKSGLPSDRFSAERTGGSVSTLTIQRTQQEDSAVYLCASSLVATTGTYEQYFGPGTRLTVT.

The chain has TRBV4-3 and TRBJ2-3; 8 nucleotides agree with TRBD2. The V and J ends lost 1 base and 3 bases, in that order; junction bases with no gene match: 9. The CDR3 runs to 17 residues. Germline lookup yields CDR1 LGHNA and CDR2 YSLEER. The CDR3 sequence: CASSQAPLAGGTDTQYF. CDR3 DNA sequence: TGCGCCAGCAGCCAAGCCCCTCTGGCGGGGGGAACAGATACGCAGTATTTT.

V usage is TRBV4-1 and J usage is TRBJ2-3; D is ambiguous. The CDR3 sequence is 15 residues long. V lost 0 bases and J 1 base, leaving 8 bases between the germline ends. In germline, CDR1 is MGHRA, CDR2 YSYEKL. The CDR3 nucleotides read TGCGCCAGCAGCCAAGACCCCCGAGGCACAGATACGCAGTATTTT. Its translation: CASSQDPRGTDTQYF.

The chain has TRBV4-3 and TRBJ2-1; D possibly corresponds to TRBD1 (5 bases). V lost 0 bases, J lost 5 bases, and 14 bases lay in between. Germline loops: CDR1 LGHNA, CDR2 YSLEER. This CDR3 contains 16 residues. CDR3 in amino acids: CASSQETGHGNNEQFF. CDR3 DNA sequence: TGCGCCAGCAGCCAAGAAACAGGACACGGCAACAATGAGCAGTTCTTC.

The table lists this clone with a few counts. The chain combines TRBV20-1 with TRBJ1-5; D gene uncertain. This CDR3 is built from 11 residues. Trimming took 0 bases from V and 7 from J, leaving 4 bases between them. Germline V lookup: CDR1 DFQATT, CDR2 SNEGSKA (reference sequence). The CDR3 bases are TGCAGTGCTAGAGATGGGCAGCCCCAGCATTTT. It translates to CSARDGQPQHF.

This chain connects TRBV15 to TRBJ2-3; tentatively, D is TRBD1 (6 bases). Trimming removed 2 bases from V and 2 bases from J, with 17 bases in between. The CDR3 has 17 amino acids. Germline V gene data show CDR1 as LNHNV and CDR2 as YYDKDF (reference sequence). The CDR3 DNA reads as TGTGCCACCAGCAGACTACGAACAGGGCCCATCACAGATACGCAGTATTTT. Translating gives CATSRLRTGPITDTQYF. The full variable domain, with the rest looked up from reference TRBV15 and TRBJ2-3, is DAMVIQNPRYQVTQFGKPVTLSCSQTLNHNVMYWYQQKSSQAPKLLFHYYDKDFNNEADTPDNFQSRRPNTSFCFLDIRSPGLGDTAMYLCATSRLRTGPITDTQYFGPGTRLTVL.

The chain links TRBV25-1 to TRBJ1-4; D not resolved. The V end was cut by 6 bases, the J end by 4 bases, with 6 bases between. Germline CDR1 is MGHDK and CDR2 is SYGVNS. This CDR3 is 12 amino acids long. This CDR3 reads CASRRLNEKLFF. CDR3 bases: TGTGCCAGCAGGCGCCTTAATGAAAAACTGTTTTTT.

V is TRBV30 and J is TRBJ1-3, with TRBD1 as a possible D gene (6 bases). Trimming left V 3 bases short and J 8 bases short, with 14 bases between. This CDR3 spans 13 amino acids. CDR1 and CDR2 from the germline V gene are GTSNPN and SVGIG (reference sequence). In DNA form, the CDR3 reads TGTGCCTGGAGCCAGGGGCGGGTAGACACCATATATTTT. It encodes CAWSQGRVDTIYF. The variable domain in full, completed from reference TRBV30 and TRBJ1-3, reads SQTIHQWPATLVQPVGSPLSLECTVEGTSNPNLYWYRQAAGRGLQLLFYSVGIGQISSEVPQNLSASRPQDRQFILSSKKLLLSDSGFYLCAWSQGRVDTIYFGEGSWLTVV.

The chain uses TRBV4-3 and TRBJ1-5, with 9 bases matching TRBD1. V shed 2 bases and J 7 bases; nucleotides not matched to a gene: 6. The length of the CDR3 is 15 residues. CDR1 and CDR2 (germline): LGHNA, YSLEER. This CDR3 is CASSQNTGGGQPQHF. CDR3 sequence (DNA): TGCGCCAGCAGCCAAAACACAGGGGGCGGCCAGCCCCAGCATTTT.

V is TRBV19 and J is TRBJ2-1, with a possible D match to TRBD1 (5 bases). The CDR3 covers 12 residues. Germline V gives CDR1 LNHDA, CDR2 SQIVND (reference sequence). Trimming left V 2 bases short and J 9 bases short, with 8 bases between. CDR3 nucleotide sequence: TGTGCCAGTAGTATACAGGGCCTTGAGCAGTTCTTC. Amino acid sequence: CASSIQGLEQFF.

The chain has TRBV27 and TRBJ2-7, with 10 bases fitting TRBD2. The CDR3 runs to 13 residues. Per germline, CDR1 MNHEY and CDR2 SMNVEV (reference sequence). V shed 7 bases, J shed 3 bases, and the junction held 3 bases outside the gene matches. As DNA, the CDR3 is TGTGCCAGCAATGAGCGGGGGGGCTACGAGCAGTACTTC. Its translation is CASNERGGYEQYF.

The chain combines TRBV4-3 with TRBJ1-2; D unclear. The germline V gene encodes CDR1 LGHNA and CDR2 YSLEER. The CDR3 is 14 residues long. V gave up 0 bases and J gave up 3 bases, with 8 bases separating them. In DNA form, the CDR3 reads TGCGCCAGCAGCCAAGATTACGGGGACTATGGCTACACCTTC. Encoded protein: CASSQDYGDYGYTF.

The V call is TRBV4-2, the J call TRBJ2-1; 8 nucleotides agree with TRBD2. The germline gives CDR1 LGHNA, CDR2 YNFKEQ. The CDR3 totals 17 residues. After removal of 4 bases from V and 3 bases from J, the junction contained 11 bases not matched to a gene. Written as DNA, the CDR3 is TGTGCCAGCAGCCGCCCCATTAGAGCGGGGGACTACAATGAGCAGTTCTTC. This gives the protein CASSRPIRAGDYNEQFF.

The chain combines TRBV5-1 with TRBJ2-7; TRBD2 is a possible D gene (6 bases). V shed 2 bases and J shed 2 bases, with 14 bases lying between them. CDR1 is SGHRS and CDR2 is YFSETQ in the germline V gene. There are 15 residues in the CDR3. This chain's CDR3 is CASSLRASATYEQYF. The DNA of the CDR3 is TGCGCCAGCAGCTTAAGGGCTAGCGCTACCTACGAGCAGTACTTC.

The rearrangement links TRBV6-5 to TRBJ2-5; 9 bases match TRBD2. The germline CDR1 and CDR2 sequences are MNHEY and SVGAGI. The CDR3 spans 16 residues. Losses at the gene ends were 4 bases for V and 3 bases for J; bases not matched to a gene: 9. The CDR3 loop is CASSSLTAGGKETQYF. For the CDR3, the DNA is TGTGCCAGCAGTTCCCTCACAGCGGGGGGCAAAGAGACCCAGTACTTC.

V gene TRBV5-1 combines with J gene TRBJ2-3; possible D gene TRBD1, 7 bases. The CDR3 spans 15 residues. Per the germline V gene, CDR1 is SGHRS and CDR2 is YFSETQ. V was pared by 3 bases and J by 5 bases, with 16 bases between. The CDR3 coding sequence is TGCGCCAGCAGCTACGGGGGACAGAGAATAGATACGCAGTATTTT. Translating gives CASSYGGQRIDTQYF.